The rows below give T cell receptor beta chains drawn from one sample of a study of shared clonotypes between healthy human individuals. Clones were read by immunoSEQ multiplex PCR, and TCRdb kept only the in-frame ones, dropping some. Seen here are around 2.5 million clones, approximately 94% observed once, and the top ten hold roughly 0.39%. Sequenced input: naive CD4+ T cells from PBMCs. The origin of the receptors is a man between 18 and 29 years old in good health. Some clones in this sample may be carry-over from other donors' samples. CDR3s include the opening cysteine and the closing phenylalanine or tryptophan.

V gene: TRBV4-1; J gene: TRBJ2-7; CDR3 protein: CASSQAGTFGEQYF
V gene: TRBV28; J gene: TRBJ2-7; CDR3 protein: CASSLDLGRGRNEQYF
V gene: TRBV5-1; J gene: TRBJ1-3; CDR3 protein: CASSPEGSGNTIYF
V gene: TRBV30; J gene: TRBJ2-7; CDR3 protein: CAWSVPGPEQYF
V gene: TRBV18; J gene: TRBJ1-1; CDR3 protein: CASSPNQGLRTEAFF
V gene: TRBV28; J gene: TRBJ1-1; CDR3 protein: CASNKGGVNTEAFF
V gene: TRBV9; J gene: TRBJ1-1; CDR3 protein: CASSVTGGNTEAFF
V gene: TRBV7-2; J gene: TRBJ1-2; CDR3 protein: CASSLATGVTNYGYTF
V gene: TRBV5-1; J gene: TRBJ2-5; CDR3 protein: CASSLDGWGQETQYF
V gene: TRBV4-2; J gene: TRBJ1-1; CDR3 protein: CASSPLSGQGNTEAFF
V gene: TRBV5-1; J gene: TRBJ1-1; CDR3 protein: CASSRGQGTEAFF
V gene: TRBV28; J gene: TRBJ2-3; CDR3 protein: CASSSIGGRLAASTDTQYF
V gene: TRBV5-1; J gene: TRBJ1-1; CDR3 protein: CASSSNPGGENTEAFF
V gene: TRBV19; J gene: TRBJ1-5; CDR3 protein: CASSVTGYSNQPQHF
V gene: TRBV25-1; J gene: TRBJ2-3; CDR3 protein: CASSEYRGLADTQYF
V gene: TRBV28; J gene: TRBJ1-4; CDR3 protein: CASSFYTGLDNEKLFF
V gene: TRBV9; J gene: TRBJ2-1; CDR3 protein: CASSVEGDTYNEQFF
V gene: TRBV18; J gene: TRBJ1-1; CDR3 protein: CASSRTENTEAFF
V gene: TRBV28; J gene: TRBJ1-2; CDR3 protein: CASTSGQVSYGYTF
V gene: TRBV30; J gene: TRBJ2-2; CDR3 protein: CAWTREITGELFF
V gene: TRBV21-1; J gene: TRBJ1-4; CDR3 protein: CASSKVRGRCEKLFF
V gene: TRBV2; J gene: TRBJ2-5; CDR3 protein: CASSADRGRETQYF
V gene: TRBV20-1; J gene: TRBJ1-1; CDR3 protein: CSASGTEAFF
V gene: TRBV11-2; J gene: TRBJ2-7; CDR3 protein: CASSFARTGHYEQYF
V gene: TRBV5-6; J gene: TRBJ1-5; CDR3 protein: CASSLASSDNQPQHF
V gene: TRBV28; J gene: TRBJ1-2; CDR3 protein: CASSSWTGALPSNYGYTF
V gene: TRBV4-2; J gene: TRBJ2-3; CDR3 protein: CASSQARGADTQYF
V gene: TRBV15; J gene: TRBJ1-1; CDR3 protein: CATSRGREFEAFF
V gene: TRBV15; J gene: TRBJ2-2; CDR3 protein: CATSYRPNTGELFF
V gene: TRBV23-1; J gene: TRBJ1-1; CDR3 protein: CASSHYFRTHWYTEAFF
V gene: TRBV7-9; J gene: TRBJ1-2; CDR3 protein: CASSFELAYGYTF
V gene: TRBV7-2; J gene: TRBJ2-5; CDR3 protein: CASSFAKETQYF
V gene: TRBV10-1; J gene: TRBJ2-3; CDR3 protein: CASSAGGYTDTQYF
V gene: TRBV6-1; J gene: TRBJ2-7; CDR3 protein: CASSGQGSYEQYF
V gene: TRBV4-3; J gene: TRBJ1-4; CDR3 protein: CASSPRRAGGQTNEKLFF
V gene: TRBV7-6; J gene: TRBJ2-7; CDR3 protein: CASSRTGQSSYEQYF
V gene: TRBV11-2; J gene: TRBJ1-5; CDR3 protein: CASSSRSNQPQHF
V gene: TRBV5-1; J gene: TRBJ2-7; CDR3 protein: CASSLDVASFYEQYF
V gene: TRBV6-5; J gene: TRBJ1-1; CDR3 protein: CASSYAGGLNTEAFF
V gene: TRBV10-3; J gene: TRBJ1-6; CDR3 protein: CAARDRGSSSPLHF
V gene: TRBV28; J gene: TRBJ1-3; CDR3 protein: CASSPGQLTGGRNTIYF
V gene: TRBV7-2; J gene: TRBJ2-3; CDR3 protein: CASSLLGGRADTQYF
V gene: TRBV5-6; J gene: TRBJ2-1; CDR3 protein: CASSEQGEPYNEQFF
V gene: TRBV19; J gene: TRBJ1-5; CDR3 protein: CASSGKNQPQHF
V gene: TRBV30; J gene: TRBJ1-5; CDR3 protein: CAWSVLSDQPQHF
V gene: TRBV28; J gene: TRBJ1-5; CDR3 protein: CASSGGGNQPQHF
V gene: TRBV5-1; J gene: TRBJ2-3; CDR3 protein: CASSSSGSGTDTQYF
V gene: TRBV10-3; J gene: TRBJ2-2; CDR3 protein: CAIRGTVTGELFF
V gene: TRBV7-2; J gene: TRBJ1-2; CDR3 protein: CASSLAPGQALGYTF
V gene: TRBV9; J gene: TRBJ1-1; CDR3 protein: CASSTGANTEAFF
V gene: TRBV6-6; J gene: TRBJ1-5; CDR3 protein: CASSWGESQPQHF
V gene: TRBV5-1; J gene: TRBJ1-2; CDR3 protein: CASSFVSGQYGYTF
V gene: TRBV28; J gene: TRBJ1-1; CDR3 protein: CAIWPEAFF